This T cell receptor (beta chain) stems from a study of blood T cell repertoires in COVID-19. The study recruited exposed participants who had met a COVID-19 case within 2 weeks before entry. This clone was detected once. The CDR3 contains 16 residues. Per germline, CDR1 KGHSH and CDR2 LQKENI. Germline trimming cut 6 bases from V and 9 bases from J; bases unmatched to any gene: 10. Using immunoSEQ multiplex PCR, the repertoire was profiled, and TCRdb retains in-frame clones only, with some absent. The table shows under 300,000 clones, with over 75% occurring only once. The sequence was obtained from a woman aged 40 to 49 who had been exposed to COVID-19. The V call is TRBV18, the J call TRBJ1-6; 11 nucleotides align to TRBD1. Sequencing used PBMCs or T cells enriched from blood (not recorded which). CDR3 amino acids: CASSRPGQGVGSPLHF. CDR3 sequence (DNA): TGTGCCAGCTCCCGACCGGGACAGGGGGTAGGTTCACCCCTCCACTTT.